These 26 T cell receptor beta chains were all obtained from the same sample, sequenced in a study of CD8 T cells in Susac syndrome (dated by TCRdb to between 2018 and 2020). Library construction relied on the immunoSEQ multiplex PCR assay. RNA was extracted using the RNeasy kit, and roughly 0.5 to 1 microgram was reverse transcribed with random hexamers. Using fastp at Q25 and MiXCR, TCRdb reprocessed the public reads and kept productive beta chains. A single entry per CDR3 protein holds the most common genes and DNA from its merged rows. The sample table shows a few hundred thousand distinct CDR3 sequences, and less than 95% are seen once. 0.15% of the sample is in the top ten clones. Sample: CD4+ T cells from PBMCs. These receptor sequences come from a human donor with Susac syndrome.

This chain joins TRBV9 and TRBJ1-1; 11 nucleotides agree with TRBD1. Germline assignment: CDR1 SGDLS and CDR2 YYNGEE. Trimming took 0 bases from V and 0 from J; bases not matched to a gene: 4. CDR3 size: 17 residues. CDR3 sequence (DNA): TGTGCCAGCAGCGTAGAAGGACAGGGGGCGATGAACACTGAAGCTTTCTTT. Translation: CASSVEGQGAMNTEAFF.

This clonotype has just one count. The gene calls are TRBV20-1 and TRBJ1-5; 7 nucleotides align to TRBD1. CDR1 is DFQATT and CDR2 is SNEGSKA in the germline V gene (reference sequence). There are 15 residues in the CDR3. The ends lost 0 bases at V and 3 bases at J; junction bases unmatched: 5. The CDR3 loop reads CSARDQGVPNQPQHF. CDR3 DNA: TGCAGTGCTAGAGATCAGGGGGTTCCCAATCAGCCCCAGCATTTT.

This chain connects TRBV20-1 to TRBJ1-5; D unresolved. There are 10 residues in the CDR3. Trimming cost V 6 bases and J 4 bases, with 4 bases left between them. CDR1 is DFQATT, CDR2 SNEGSKA, per germline (reference sequence). This CDR3 is CSARNQPQHF. The CDR3 DNA sequence: TGCAGTGCCAGAAATCAGCCCCAGCATTTT.

This chain connects TRBV5-4 to TRBJ1-1, with 8 bases fitting TRBD1. CDR3 length: 14 amino acids. Germline loops: CDR1 SGHNT, CDR2 YYREEE (reference sequence). V lost 4 bases to trimming and J lost 5 bases; unmatched junction nucleotides: 7. The CDR3 DNA follows: TGTGCCAGCAGCGATGGACAGGGCTGGACTGAAGCTTTCTTT. It encodes CASSDGQGWTEAFF.

This chain links TRBV19 with TRBJ2-7; tentative D call: TRBD2 (6 bases). The CDR3 has 14 amino acids. The germline gives CDR1 LNHDA, CDR2 SQIVND (reference sequence). V was clipped by 2 bases and J by 2 bases, with 10 bases between them. The CDR3 coding sequence is TGTGCCAGTAGTATACAAACGGGGGCCTACGAGCAGTACTTC. It is translated as CASSIQTGAYEQYF.

This clonotype was seen only once. The chain carries TRBV19 and TRBJ1-2, with a tentative D call TRBD1 (6 bases). Deletions cut 4 bases from V and 2 bases from J, with 17 bases between. This CDR3 has 16 amino acids. Germline V gene data show CDR1 as LNHDA and CDR2 as SQIVND (reference sequence). The DNA of the CDR3 is TGTGCCAGTAGTACCCGTGGACAGTCGACCAACTATGGCTACACCTTC. Its protein product is CASSTRGQSTNYGYTF.

CDR3: CSVETENIQYF. CDR3 nucleotides: TGCAGCGTTGAGACAGAAAACATTCAGTACTTC. The chain couples TRBV29-1 to TRBJ2-4; a possible D gene is TRBD1 (5 bases). This CDR3 region has 11 residues. With 3 bases removed from V and 5 bases from J, the gap between germline ends came to 5 bases. Germline CDR1 and CDR2: SQVTM and ANQGSEA. Combining the CDR3 with reference TRBV29-1 and TRBJ2-4 gives the whole variable domain SAVISQKPSRDICQRGTSLTIQCQVDSQVTMMFWYRQQPGQSLTLIATANQGSEATYESGFVIDKFPISRPNLTFSTLTVSNMSPEDSSIYLCSVETENIQYFGAGTRLSVL.

The chain is built from TRBV6-5 and TRBJ1-1; 7 bases are shared with TRBD1. The CDR3 loop spans 14 amino acids. V was pared by 2 bases and J by 7 bases, with 7 bases of the junction left unmatched. Per the germline V gene, CDR1 is MNHEY and CDR2 is SVGAGI. CDR3 sequence reads: CASSYESQGSEAFF. As DNA, the CDR3 is TGTGCCAGCAGTTACGAATCACAGGGGAGTGAAGCTTTCTTT.

The chain has TRBV27 and TRBJ2-3; 8 bases agree with TRBD1. V trimming: 2 bases; J trimming: 5 bases; junction bases outside the gene matches: 6. CDR1 MNHEY and CDR2 SMNVEV come from the germline V gene (reference sequence). The CDR3 spans 15 residues. The CDR3: CASSLPGGAVDTQYF. Here the CDR3 DNA reads TGTGCCAGCAGTTTACCAGGGGGCGCAGTAGATACGCAGTATTTT.

The chain employs TRBV3-1 and TRBJ2-7, with D unresolved. V was cut by 2 bases and J by 3 bases, with 11 bases left in between. Germline values: CDR1 LGHDT, CDR2 YNNKEL (reference sequence). The CDR3 runs to 14 residues. This CDR3 reads CASSQSRVGYEQYF. The CDR3 DNA follows: TGTGCCAGCAGCCAATCTCGGGTTGGCTACGAGCAGTACTTC.

The chain combines TRBV30 with TRBJ1-1, with TRBD1 as a possible D gene (6 bases). The CDR3 is made up of 13 amino acids. Trimming cost V 6 bases and J 5 bases, with 16 bases left between them. Germline V gene data show CDR1 as GTSNPN and CDR2 as SVGIG (reference sequence). CDR3 region: CACYQQGGTEAFF. CDR3 coding DNA: TGTGCCTGTTACCAACAGGGCGGAACTGAAGCTTTCTTT.

The sample holds one count of this clonotype. J is TRBJ1-2 and V is TRBV2; no definite D call. Trimming took off 3 bases at V and 8 bases at J, with 16 bases between the two ends. Germline CDR1 SNHLY, CDR2 FYNNEI. This CDR3 spans 14 amino acids. The CDR3 loop is CASSEGRDYSGYTF. As DNA, the CDR3 is TGTGCCAGCAGTGAGGGGAGGGATTATAGCGGCTACACCTTC.

As DNA, the CDR3 is TGTGCCAGCAGTTTAACGACGGACAGCTCCTACGAGCAGTACTTC. This encodes CASSLTTDSSYEQYF. J is TRBJ2-7 and V is TRBV6-5, with a tentative D call TRBD1 (6 bases). The CDR3 is 15 amino acids. The germline V gene has CDR1 MNHEY and CDR2 SVGAGI. Trimming took off 4 bases at V and 0 bases at J, with 13 bases between the two ends.

The rearrangement joins TRBV5-1 to TRBJ1-1, with D possibly matching TRBD1 (6 bases). CDR3 size: 14 residues. Germline V gene sequence: CDR1 SGHRS, CDR2 YFSETQ. The ends were cut back, 7 bases at V and 2 bases at J, with 15 bases in the middle. The CDR3 loop is CASWLGGGNTEAFF. The CDR3 coding sequence is TGCGCCAGCTGGCTTGGGGGGGGCAACACTGAAGCTTTCTTT.

The rearrangement uses TRBV7-2 and TRBJ2-4; TRBD2 is a possible D gene (5 bases). Germline V gene lookup returns CDR1 SGHTA and CDR2 FQGNSA. This CDR3 region has 13 residues. Trimming removed 5 bases from V and 6 bases from J, with 11 bases in between. The DNA for the CDR3 is TGTGCCAGCAGCCCCGGGGTGGGAAACATTCAGTACTTC. Its protein is CASSPGVGNIQYF.

V gene TRBV4-2 combines with J gene TRBJ1-1; tentative D call: TRBD1 (5 bases). In germline, CDR1 is LGHNA, CDR2 YNFKEQ. This CDR3 comprises 16 residues. V was pared by 1 base and J by 1 base, with 13 bases between. The CDR3 region has the DNA TGTGCCAGCAGCCAAGGCTATGACAGAGGGAACACTGAAGCTTTCTTT. This translates into CASSQGYDRGNTEAFF.

This chain links TRBV7-2 with TRBJ1-2, with a possible D match to TRBD1 (5 bases). Per germline, CDR1 SGHTA and CDR2 FQGNSA. Trimming took 3 bases from V and 3 from J, leaving 14 bases between them. The CDR3 consists of 15 residues. DNA for the CDR3: TGTGCCAGCAGCTTTCAGTCAGGGACGGACTATGGCTACACCTTC. This encodes CASSFQSGTDYGYTF.

The chain recombines TRBV6-2 or TRBV6-3 with TRBJ1-5, with D perhaps matching TRBD1 (5 bases). This CDR3 is built from 13 residues. The ends were cut back, 2 bases at V and 7 bases at J, with 9 bases in the middle. Germline loops: CDR1 MNHEY, CDR2 SVGEGT. As DNA, the CDR3 is TGTGCCAGCAGTTACACTGGGGACCAGCCCCAGCATTTT. As protein: CASSYTGDQPQHF.

The chain combines TRBV18 with TRBJ2-1; D is uncertain. The V and J ends lost 5 bases and 5 bases respectively, with 10 bases between them. Germline lookup yields CDR1 KGHSH and CDR2 LQKENI. The length of the CDR3 is 13 residues. The CDR3 bases are TGTGCCAGCTCATCCCGGTCGGACAATGAGCAGTTCTTC. Its protein product is CASSSRSDNEQFF.

V and J are TRBV7-9 and TRBJ1-3; the match to TRBD1 covers 9 bases. The CDR3 runs 15 residues. Losses at the gene ends were 5 bases for V and 4 bases for J; bases not matched to a gene: 6. Germline CDR1 SEHNR, CDR2 FQNEAQ (reference sequence). The CDR3 coding sequence is TGTGCCAGCAGCCTGGGACAGGGAGGCGGAAACACCATATATTTT. Residues: CASSLGQGGGNTIYF.

The rearrangement uses TRBV25-1 and TRBJ1-2; perhaps TRBD1 as D (6 bases). The CDR3 runs to 12 residues. Germline V gene data show CDR1 as MGHDK and CDR2 as SYGVNS. V gave up 6 bases and J gave up 4 bases, with 9 bases separating them. CDR3 coding DNA: TGTGCCAGCAGAGGACAGTCCTATGGCTACACCTTC. It specifies CASRGQSYGYTF.

The chain joins TRBV30 to TRBJ1-5; D possibly corresponds to TRBD1 (5 bases). The CDR3 runs 16 residues. Germline lookup yields CDR1 GTSNPN and CDR2 SVGIG (reference sequence). Deletions cut 1 base from V and 5 bases from J, with 18 bases between. The CDR3 protein is CAWSASEGPRHQPQHF. Here the CDR3 DNA reads TGTGCCTGGAGTGCCTCGGAGGGGCCCCGGCATCAGCCCCAGCATTTT.

V and J are TRBV7-3 and TRBJ2-1; D is ambiguous. Per the germline V gene, CDR1 is SGHTA and CDR2 is FQGTGA. CDR3 size: 9 residues. The V and J ends lost 4 bases and 10 bases respectively, with 2 bases between them. The CDR3 region has the DNA TGTGCCAGCAGCTCCGAGCAGTTCTTC. This sequence encodes CASSSEQFF.

This clonotype occurred once. This chain joins TRBV5-1 and TRBJ1-2; 7 positions match TRBD1. V trimming: 4 bases; J trimming: 2 bases; junction bases outside the gene matches: 8. Germline assignment: CDR1 SGHRS and CDR2 YFSETQ. The CDR3 has 15 residues. CDR3 coding DNA: TGCGCCAGCAGCGTCTCCGGGACAGCAAACTATGGCTACACCTTC. Translation gives CASSVSGTANYGYTF.

The J gene is TRBJ1-1, the V gene TRBV20-1; D is uncertain. Germline V gene sequence: CDR1 DFQATT, CDR2 SNEGSKA (reference sequence). The CDR3 runs to 12 residues. V lost 4 bases to trimming and J lost 0 bases, with 6 bases between them. The CDR3 here is CSATRVNTEAFF. CDR3 coding DNA: TGCAGTGCTACCCGGGTGAACACTGAAGCTTTCTTT.

The rearrangement uses TRBV20-1 and TRBJ1-5, with D possibly matching TRBD1 (5 bases). The CDR3 length is 14 residues. Germline assignment: CDR1 DFQATT and CDR2 SNEGSKA (reference sequence). Trimming cost V 2 bases and J 8 bases, with 16 bases left between them. This CDR3 is CSARSGTYREPQHF. CDR3 DNA sequence: TGCAGTGCTAGATCTGGGACCTACCGGGAGCCCCAGCATTTT.